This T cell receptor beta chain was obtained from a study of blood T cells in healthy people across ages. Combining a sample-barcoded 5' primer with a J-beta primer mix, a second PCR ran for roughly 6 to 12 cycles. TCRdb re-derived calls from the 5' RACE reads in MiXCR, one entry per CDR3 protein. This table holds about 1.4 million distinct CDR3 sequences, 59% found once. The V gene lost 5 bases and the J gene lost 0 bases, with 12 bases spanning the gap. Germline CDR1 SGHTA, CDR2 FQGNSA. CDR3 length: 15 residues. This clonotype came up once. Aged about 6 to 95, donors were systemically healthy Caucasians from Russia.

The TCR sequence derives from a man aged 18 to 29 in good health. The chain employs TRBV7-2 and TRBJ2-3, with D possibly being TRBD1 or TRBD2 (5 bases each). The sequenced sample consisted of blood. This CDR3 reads CASSPGTESTDTQYF. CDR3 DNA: TGTGCCAGCAGCCCTGGGACGGAGAGCACAGATACGCAGTATTTT.